The next 5 T cell receptor beta chains were all read from a single sample in a study of cytotoxic CD8 clonotypes in ibrutinib-treated CLL. Profiled with immunoSEQ multiplex PCR; TCRdb holds only in-frame clones, not every one. The sample lists some 120,000 clones; 58% were seen once. This sample comprised PBMCs, obtained after 24 months of ibrutinib treatment. All receptors derive from a human donor with chronic lymphocytic leukemia.

The J gene is TRBJ2-2, the V gene TRBV9; 9 bases are shared with TRBD1. V was pared by 3 bases and J by 6 bases, with 6 bases of the junction left unmatched. The germline V gene encodes CDR1 SGDLS and CDR2 YYNGEE. The CDR3 has 15 residues. The CDR3 reads CASSGGTGRAGELFF. The CDR3 DNA sequence: TGTGCCAGCAGCGGCGGGACAGGGAGGGCCGGGGAGCTGTTTTTT.

This clone was seen a handful of times. The chain employs TRBV7-8 and TRBJ2-1, with 9 bases that match TRBD1. V lost 0 bases and J lost 8; bases outside the gene matches: 2. The germline gives CDR1 SGHVS, CDR2 FQNEAQ. The length of the CDR3 is 14 residues. Written as DNA, the CDR3 is TGTGCCAGCAGCTTAGCGGGACAGGGCCATGAGCAGTTCTTC. This codes for CASSLAGQGHEQFF.

V usage is TRBV6-1 and J usage is TRBJ1-2; 9 bases match TRBD1. CDR1 and CDR2 (germline): MNHNS, SASEGT. Losses at the gene ends were 6 bases for V and 6 bases for J; bases not matched to a gene: 5. CDR3 size: 13 residues. The CDR3 protein is CASSPQGADGYTF. The DNA for the CDR3 is TGTGCCAGCAGCCCACAGGGGGCAGATGGCTACACCTTC.

The chain couples TRBV4-2 to TRBJ1-2; D call uncertain. Per the germline V gene, CDR1 is LGHNA and CDR2 is YNFKEQ. The CDR3 extends over 17 amino acids. Trimming removed 5 bases from V and 1 base from J, with 20 bases in between. The CDR3 loop is CASSLAPEGSLNYGYTF. CDR3 sequence (DNA): TGTGCCAGCAGCTTGGCCCCAGAGGGAAGTCTTAACTATGGCTACACCTTC.

This clone was found a few times. V usage is TRBV18 and J usage is TRBJ2-1; 7 nucleotides agree with TRBD1. The CDR3 totals 13 residues. With V trimmed by 8 bases and J by 7 bases, 8 bases remained unmatched. Germline values: CDR1 KGHSH, CDR2 LQKENI. The CDR3 reads CASRTGDSNEQFF. DNA of the CDR3: TGTGCCAGCCGAACAGGGGATAGTAATGAGCAGTTCTTC.